The rows below give T cell receptor beta chains drawn from one sample of a study of post-analysis software for immune sequencing data. TCRdb analysed the PCR reads with MiXCR anew, one entry per CDR3 protein. The data show fewer than 850,000 distinct CDR3 sequences, with around 27% seen just once and around 0.55% held by the top ten. The source material was blood. The origin of the receptors is a girl aged 10 to 17 with multiple sclerosis. The CDR3 runs from the conserved cysteine through the conserved F or W. The order of the fields is D gene, V gene, J gene, CDR3 length, CDR3 protein. A D gene is named only where the DNA matches it firmly.

NA	TRBV9	TRBJ2-3	16	CASSVAGVTSTDTQYF
TRBD2	TRBV6-5	TRBJ2-1	15	CASSYSAGGHNEQFF
NA	TRBV13	TRBJ1-2	13	CASSLKRNYGYTF
TRBD2	TRBV7-2	TRBJ2-1	16	CASSLRRGGAYNEQFF
TRBD2	TRBV7-2	TRBJ2-3	14	CASGPQPGGDTQYF
TRBD2	TRBV28	TRBJ2-7	15	CASTTGTSGTYEQYF
NA	TRBV20-1	TRBJ1-6	15	CSASRSGRAASPLHF
NA	TRBV11-2	TRBJ1-2	15	CASSSLRGANYGYTF
NA	TRBV10-3	TRBJ2-7	13	CAISEILDYEQYF
NA	TRBV29-1	TRBJ2-3	15	CSAQGTRSFADTQYF
NA	TRBV18	TRBJ2-1	15	CASSRYGETHNEQFF
NA	TRBV12-5	TRBJ1-2	16	CASGSGAGEPNYGYTF
NA	TRBV29-1	TRBJ2-4	13	CSVERGGDNIPYF
TRBD1	TRBV11-2	TRBJ2-1	17	CASSFLSGQGTYNEQFF
NA	TRBV5-1	TRBJ1-5	14	CASSSGLNNQPQHF
NA	TRBV6-1	TRBJ2-3	11	CASSSAGKGYF
NA	TRBV7-9	TRBJ2-1	17	CASSSGLSGPPYNERFF
TRBD1	TRBV5-6	TRBJ2-1	15	CASSNRDRGHNEQFF
NA	TRBV20-1	TRBJ2-5	16	CSASPTGSFRQETQYF
NA	TRBV13	TRBJ1-1	14	CASSTRGRNTEAFF
TRBD1	TRBV20-1	TRBJ2-7	15	CSAIIGTGDFYEQYF
TRBD1	TRBV20-1	TRBJ2-3	14	CSANRGRGSDTQYF
NA	TRBV4-3	TRBJ2-1	15	CASSQGRGPYNEQFF
TRBD2	TRBV29-1	TRBJ2-4	13	CSGRLAGVDIQYF
NA	TRBV7-9	TRBJ1-5	14	CTSSPLAGGQPQHF
NA	TRBV19	TRBJ1-1	12	CASSALTLEAFF
NA	TRBV5-1	TRBJ2-5	16	CASSLSPSGRGETQYF
NA	TRBV5-4	TRBJ2-3	13	CASSHPRSNTQYF
NA	TRBV5-1	TRBJ2-1	17	CAIPIPRESGRQNEQFF
TRBD2	TRBV13	TRBJ2-1	14	CASSHRDYYNEQFF
NA	TRBV7-9	TRBJ2-7	16	CAGSLRTAVDSYEQYF
NA	TRBV6-5	TRBJ2-7	13	CASSSGTIYEQYF
TRBD1	TRBV24-1	TRBJ2-1	16	CAASDLRTGVGNEQFF
TRBD1	TRBV7-9	TRBJ2-1	15	CASSLGTGTLDEQFF
NA	TRBV11-2	TRBJ2-3	16	CASSLVSAGVKDTQYF
TRBD2	TRBV25-1	TRBJ2-1	14	CASSLAGANNEQFF
TRBD1	TRBV5-1	TRBJ1-1	14	CASSMTGGEVEAFF
NA	TRBV5-1	TRBJ2-4	17	CASSLARQTAAKNIQYF
TRBD2	TRBV3-1	TRBJ2-1	16	CASSQGSGRAYNEQFF
NA	TRBV4-2	TRBJ2-1	16	CASSRDPGVIYNEQFF
NA	TRBV7-2	TRBJ2-1	18	CASSLVEGTRSTYNEQFF
TRBD2	TRBV20-1	TRBJ2-5	13	CSAEAPAGGTQYF
TRBD2	TRBV20-1	TRBJ2-3	15	CSARDRTSGTDTQYF
NA	TRBV20-1	TRBJ2-5	13	CSARDVTGETQYF
TRBD2	TRBV7-8	TRBJ2-3	21	CASSLAVEASGGTDLSDTQYF
TRBD2	TRBV7-8	TRBJ2-3	17	CASSARLAGTYTDTQYF
TRBD2	TRBV7-9	TRBJ2-4	19	CASSSTGLADPLAKNIQYF
TRBD2	TRBV20-1	TRBJ2-1	16	CSAPKAAPGGHNEQFF
TRBD1	TRBV25-1	TRBJ1-2	13	CASGGTGLYGYTF
NA	TRBV5-1	TRBJ2-5	16	CASSLGRQGWGETQYF
NA	TRBV7-9	TRBJ2-1	15	CASSLVGGNTHEQFF
NA	TRBV6-1	TRBJ2-7	14	CASSALSNLYEQYF
TRBD1	TRBV5-5	TRBJ1-2	17	CAISWDRRVRGLRGYTF
NA	TRBV20-1	TRBJ2-3	15	CSARDPQGGGDTQYF
TRBD2	TRBV29-1	TRBJ2-5	15	CSVSATSGSQETQYF
TRBD1	TRBV11-2	TRBJ2-1	15	CASSPRTGEYNEQFF
NA	TRBV27	TRBJ1-1	15	CASSFIGQSNTEAFF